Listed here are 29 T cell receptor beta chains from one sample, sequenced in a study of T-cell memory formation after mild COVID-19. TCRdb passed the 5' RACE reads through MiXCR, listing each CDR3 protein once. Among 400,000 to 550,000 distinct CDR3 sequences listed, 25% were seen once. The sequenced material came from PBMCs or a T cell subset sorted from them (not recorded which). The receptors here all came from an adult woman who had mild COVID-19 (a few samples of this study predate the infection). Cell type and time point are not known.

The chain employs TRBV5-1 and TRBJ2-7, with 9 bases matching TRBD1. Germline V gene data show CDR1 as SGHRS and CDR2 as YFSETQ. The CDR3 runs 14 residues. J gave up 5 bases and V 4 bases, and 7 bases lay outside the gene matches. CDR3 sequence reads: CASSPGTGNDEQYF. CDR3 coding DNA: TGCGCCAGCAGCCCCGGGACAGGGAATGACGAGCAGTACTTC.

This chain joins TRBV12-3 or TRBV12-4 and TRBJ2-2, with D perhaps given as TRBD1 or TRBD2 (5 bases each). The CDR3 runs to 16 residues. The V end was cut by 4 bases, the J end by 3 bases, with 15 bases between. The CDR3 region has the DNA TGTGCCAGCAGTTCCTTCCGGGACGGGTACACCGGGGAGCTGTTTTTT. It yields the protein CASSSFRDGYTGELFF.

The chain has TRBV18 and TRBJ1-4; possible D gene TRBD1, 6 bases. CDR1 and CDR2 (germline): KGHSH, LQKENI. The ends were cut back, 1 base at V and 0 bases at J, with 15 bases in the middle. CDR3 length: 18 amino acids. CDR3 loop: CASSPLQGPPSTNEKLFF. CDR3 in DNA: TGTGCCAGCTCACCACTCCAGGGGCCACCCTCAACTAATGAAAAACTGTTTTTT.

This clonotype was recorded a few times. The chain has TRBV30 and TRBJ2-1, with TRBD2 matching 7 bases. The CDR3 runs to 14 residues. V lost 3 bases to trimming and J lost 7 bases; unmatched junction nucleotides: 9. CDR1 is GTSNPN and CDR2 is SVGIG in the germline V gene (reference sequence). The CDR3 spells CAWRGTNIRNEQFF. The CDR3 DNA sequence: TGTGCCTGGAGGGGGACTAATATTAGAAATGAGCAGTTCTTC.

The J gene is TRBJ2-2, the V gene TRBV5-1; D ambiguous. Trimming left V 4 bases short and J 0 bases short, with 10 bases between. Per the germline V gene, CDR1 is SGHRS and CDR2 is YFSETQ. There are 15 residues in the CDR3. This chain's CDR3 is CASSARGPNTGELFF. CDR3 DNA: TGCGCCAGCAGCGCCCGAGGACCGAACACCGGGGAGCTGTTTTTT.

The J gene is TRBJ2-6, the V gene TRBV5-6; D is uncertain. Germline CDR1 SGHDT, CDR2 YYEEEE. CDR3 length: 15 residues. V was shortened by 4 bases and J by 0 bases, with 8 bases between the two germline ends. DNA for the CDR3: TGTGCCAGCAGCCCCTTGAGCTCTGGGGCCAACGTCCTGACTTTC. It codes for CASSPLSSGANVLTF.

This clonotype was counted between two and nine times. The V call is TRBV6-2 or TRBV6-3, the J call TRBJ2-2, with 9 bases that match TRBD1. The CDR3 consists of 15 residues. Germline V gene lookup returns CDR1 MNHEY and CDR2 SVGEGT. V lost 5 bases and J lost 5; bases outside the gene matches: 6. CDR3: CASSSFGQGTGELFF. The CDR3 nucleotides are TGTGCCAGCAGTAGTTTCGGACAGGGGACCGGGGAGCTGTTTTTT.

The chain carries TRBV20-1 and TRBJ2-1; TRBD1 aligns across 11 bases. Germline values: CDR1 DFQATT, CDR2 SNEGSKA (reference sequence). The ends lost 1 base at V and 9 bases at J; junction bases unmatched: 5. This CDR3 is 14 amino acids long. CDR3 in DNA: TGCAGTGCTAGAGTCTGGACAGGGGGCAGTGAGCAGTTCTTC. This translates into CSARVWTGGSEQFF.

The V and J genes are TRBV24-1 and TRBJ2-1; 10 bases map to TRBD2. V shed 3 bases, J shed 6 bases, and the junction held 10 bases outside the gene matches. The CDR3 consists of 17 residues. CDR1 KGHDR and CDR2 SFDVKD come from the germline V gene. The CDR3 coding sequence is TGTGCCACCAGTGATCCGAGGCTAGCGGGAGCATCCAATGAGCAGTTCTTC. This codes for CATSDPRLAGASNEQFF.

The gene calls are TRBV5-1 and TRBJ2-1, with D perhaps matching TRBD1 (6 bases). CDR3 size: 14 residues. V dropped 4 bases and J dropped 6 bases, with 14 bases sitting between them. CDR1 and CDR2 from the germline V gene are SGHRS and YFSETQ. CDR3 sequence (DNA): TGCGCCAGCAGCAGGGGGAATGATATCAATGAGCAGTTCTTC. Its translation: CASSRGNDINEQFF.

This sequence joins TRBV7-2 and TRBJ2-5; 8 bases align to TRBD2. Per the germline V gene, CDR1 is SGHTA and CDR2 is FQGNSA. The V gene end was trimmed by 1 base and the J gene end by 5 bases; junction bases not matched to a gene: 9. The CDR3 has 16 amino acids. CDR3 nucleotides: TGTGCCAGCAGCTTAGGCCCTAGCGGGCTGGTGGAGACCCAGTACTTC. This translates into CASSLGPSGLVETQYF. Together with reference TRBV7-2 and TRBJ2-5, the CDR3 gives the full variable domain: GAGVSQSPSNKVTEKGKDVELRCDPISGHTALYWYRQSLGQGLEFLIYFQGNSAPDKSGLPSDRFSAERTGGSVSTLTIQRTQQEDSAVYLCASSLGPSGLVETQYFGPGTRLLVL.

The chain joins TRBV12-3 or TRBV12-4 to TRBJ2-3, with D tentatively TRBD1 (6 bases). Trimming left V 6 bases short and J 2 bases short, with 12 bases between. The CDR3 totals 14 residues. CDR3 nucleotide sequence: TGTGCCAGCAGGATTACAGGGTCCACAGATACGCAGTATTTT. Translated, it gives CASRITGSTDTQYF.

There are a few counts of this clonotype. This chain joins TRBV6-2 or TRBV6-3 and TRBJ2-3; 7 nucleotides match TRBD1. The CDR3 runs to 14 residues. Germline lookup yields CDR1 MNHEY and CDR2 SVGEGT. V shed 8 bases, J shed 2 bases, and the junction held 7 bases outside the gene matches. CDR3 loop: CASGATGSTDTQYF. The CDR3 DNA is TGTGCCAGCGGAGCGACAGGGTCCACAGATACGCAGTATTTT.

The chain is built from TRBV5-1 and TRBJ2-6; D unresolved. The CDR3 has 15 residues. Trimming removed 4 bases from V and 1 base from J, with 9 bases in between. CDR1 is SGHRS, CDR2 YFSETQ, per germline. Here the CDR3 DNA reads TGCGCCAGCAGCATGATCTATTCTGGGGCCAACGTCCTGACTTTC. Translated: CASSMIYSGANVLTF. Together with reference TRBV5-1 and TRBJ2-6, the CDR3 gives the full variable domain: KAGVTQTPRYLIKTRGQQVTLSCSPISGHRSVSWYQQTPGQGLQFLFEYFSETQRNKGNFPGRFSGRQFSNSRSEMNVSTLELGDSALYLCASSMIYSGANVLTFGAGSRLTVL.

This chain links TRBV9 with TRBJ2-1, with D unresolved. CDR1 and CDR2 from the germline V gene are SGDLS and YYNGEE. The CDR3 totals 11 residues. V gave up 7 bases and J gave up 9 bases, with 11 bases separating them. The CDR3 DNA is TGTGCCAGCGGCCATAAGGGTGAGCAGTTCTTC. Translation: CASGHKGEQFF.

The chain combines TRBV5-6 with TRBJ2-3; 8 positions agree with TRBD2. Trimming took 0 bases from V and 1 from J; bases not matched to a gene: 10. The CDR3 contains 18 residues. Per germline, CDR1 SGHDT and CDR2 YYEEEE. CDR3 protein: CASSLASGGRRGTDTQYF. CDR3 sequence (DNA): TGTGCCAGCAGCTTGGCGAGTGGCGGGAGGCGCGGCACAGATACGCAGTATTTT.

This clonotype was counted many times. The junction shows a germline mismatch at one end, possibly a read error. This chain joins TRBV7-7 and TRBJ2-5; tentatively, D is TRBD1 (6 bases). CDR1 and CDR2 (germline): SSHAT, FNYEAQ (reference sequence). CDR3 length: 13 residues. Written as DNA, the CDR3 is TGTGCTAGCAGCTTTGGCACAGGGGAGACCCAGTACTTC. As protein: CASSFGTGETQYF.

The chain recombines TRBV3-1 with TRBJ1-1; maybe TRBD1 (6 bases). Between the trimmed V and J ends, which lost 4 bases and 1 base, there was a span of 13 bases. Germline CDR1 is LGHDT and CDR2 is YNNKEL (reference sequence). The CDR3 loop spans 15 amino acids. The CDR3 DNA follows: TGTGCCAGCAGCCCGGGGGCAGGGCAGAACACTGAAGCTTTCTTT. This gives the protein CASSPGAGQNTEAFF. The whole variable domain, filled in from reference TRBV3-1 and TRBJ1-1, reads DTAVSQTPKYLVTQMGNDKSIKCEQNLGHDTMYWYKQDSKKFLKIMFSYNNKELIINETVPNRFSPKSPDKAHLNLHINSLELGDSAVYFCASSPGAGQNTEAFFGQGTRLTVV.

The chain recombines TRBV9 with TRBJ2-1; the D gene is possibly TRBD2 (5 bases). CDR1 SGDLS and CDR2 YYNGEE come from the germline V gene. V was shortened by 1 base and J by 3 bases, with 8 bases between the two germline ends. This CDR3 has 14 amino acids. CDR3 loop: CASSVREYYNEQFF. The CDR3 coding sequence is TGTGCCAGCAGCGTACGGGAATACTACAATGAGCAGTTCTTC.

This clonotype was recorded a few times. V gene TRBV21-1 combines with J gene TRBJ2-7; the D segment call TRBD1 is taken from the table without a DNA check. TRBV21-1 is assigned pseudogene status. CDR3 length: 18 amino acids. The CDR3, as DNA: TGTGCCAGCAGCAAATTCACATTCCCGGGACAGGACCTACTGGAGCAGTACTTC. It codes for CASSKFTFPGQDLLEQYF.

There are many counts of this clonotype. The chain uses TRBV2 and TRBJ1-2; tentatively, D is TRBD1 (5 bases). V lost 5 bases and J 2 bases, leaving 9 bases between the germline ends. The length of the CDR3 is 13 residues. Germline V gives CDR1 SNHLY, CDR2 FYNNEI. CDR3 in DNA: TGTGCCAGCAGTCCGGGACGGAACTATGGCTACACCTTC. This sequence encodes CASSPGRNYGYTF.

The CDR3 here is CASSLRTSGGGGTQYF. CDR3 sequence (DNA): TGTGCCAGCAGCTTGAGGACTAGCGGGGGAGGAGGTACGCAGTATTTT. This chain links TRBV9 with TRBJ2-3, with TRBD2 identical over 13 bases. This CDR3 spans 16 amino acids. From germline, CDR1 is SGDLS and CDR2 YYNGEE. The junction had 10 bases not matched to a gene; V was cut back by 4 bases and J by 8 bases.

The V gene is TRBV24-1, the J gene TRBJ2-3; D tentatively reads TRBD1 or TRBD2 (5 bases each). The CDR3 loop spans 13 amino acids. Trimming pared 5 bases from V and 2 bases from J, leaving 7 bases between. Germline values: CDR1 KGHDR, CDR2 SFDVKD. The DNA of the CDR3 is TGTGCCACCAGTGCGGGGCCCACAGATACGCAGTATTTT. Protein product: CATSAGPTDTQYF.

The rearrangement joins TRBV7-3 to TRBJ2-3; the D gene could be TRBD1 or TRBD2 (5 bases each). V dropped 4 bases and J dropped 8 bases, with 10 bases sitting between them. This CDR3 region has 12 residues. Per germline, CDR1 SGHTA and CDR2 FQGTGA. The CDR3 sequence is CASSSEGSTQYF. The CDR3 DNA reads TGTGCCAGCAGCTCCGAGGGGAGTACGCAGTATTTT.

This chain connects TRBV20-1 to TRBJ2-7; the D is unclear. With 1 base removed from V and 1 base from J, the gap between germline ends came to 5 bases. The germline CDR1 and CDR2 sequences are DFQATT and SNEGSKA (reference sequence). The CDR3 has 12 residues. Here the CDR3 reads CSARVQSYEQYF. DNA of the CDR3: TGCAGTGCTAGAGTGCAGTCCTACGAGCAGTACTTC.

V gene TRBV20-1 combines with J gene TRBJ1-3; 7 positions agree with TRBD1. J lost 7 bases, V lost 5 bases, and 8 bases had no gene match. The CDR3 covers 13 residues. Germline assignment: CDR1 DFQATT and CDR2 SNEGSKA (reference sequence). CDR3 loop: CSASAGGTNTIYF. DNA of the CDR3: TGCAGTGCTTCTGCAGGGGGTACGAACACCATATATTTT.

J is TRBJ2-4 and V is TRBV5-6, with a tentative D call TRBD1 (5 bases). This CDR3 contains 15 residues. Germline CDR1 SGHDT, CDR2 YYEEEE. Between the trimmed V and J ends, which lost 1 base and 0 bases, there was a span of 8 bases. The CDR3 nucleotides are TGTGCCAGCAGCTTGAACAGGATAGCCAAAAACATTCAGTACTTC. It translates to CASSLNRIAKNIQYF.

The V and J genes are TRBV6-1 and TRBJ2-3, with 9 positions matching TRBD2. The junction had 2 bases not matched to a gene; V was cut back by 6 bases and J by 1 base. The CDR3 runs 14 residues. The germline gives CDR1 MNHNS, CDR2 SASEGT. CDR3 amino acids: CASRVAGGTDTQYF. CDR3 in DNA: TGTGCCAGCAGGGTAGCGGGGGGCACAGATACGCAGTATTTT.

This clonotype showed up just a few times. This rearrangement joins TRBV4-3 to TRBJ2-4, with D unresolved. This CDR3 region has 14 residues. Germline V gives CDR1 LGHNA, CDR2 YSLEER. Between the trimmed V and J ends, which lost 0 bases and 12 bases, there was a span of 15 bases. DNA of the CDR3: TGCGCCAGCAGCCAAGATGGCCTGGGCCGCGCTCAGTACTTC. Its protein is CASSQDGLGRAQYF.